Listed below are T cell receptor beta chains from one sample, sequenced in a study of human T cells and chemical hapten exposure. TCRdb fed the RACE reads into MiXCR, producing one record per CDR3 protein. The sample has approximately 160,000 distinct CDR3 sequences; roughly 26% are singletons. The input for sequencing was whole blood, taken in connection with sensitization to the hapten diphenylcyclopropenone (DPC). The receptor source for this set is a woman aged 18 to 35 with alopecia areata. Some clones in this sample may be carry-over from other donors' samples. CDR3s include the opening cysteine and the closing phenylalanine or tryptophan. A D gene is named only where the DNA matches it firmly. Size is omitted from some rows. Given values are once, few, many or a class for expanded clones.

j_gene	d_gene	abundance	v_gene	CDR3aa	CDR3nt
TRBJ1-1	NA	few	TRBV20-1	CSAPIQGRIDTEAFF	TGCAGTGCGCCCATCCAGGGGCGCATCGACACTGAAGCTTTCTTT
TRBJ2-6	TRBD1	few	TRBV5-1	CASSVGTGVRSGANVLTF	TGCGCCAGCAGCGTCGGGACAGGGGTTCGGTCTGGGGCCAACGTCCTGACTTTC
TRBJ1-2	NA	NA	TRBV29-1	CSGATGNHGYTF	TGCAGCGGAGCTACAGGGAACCATGGCTACACCTTC
TRBJ1-2	TRBD1	NA	TRBV4-3	CASSQTGNYGYTF	TGCGCCAGCAGCCAGACAGGGAACTATGGCTACACCTTC
TRBJ2-2	NA	NA	TRBV7-3	CASSSQGSTGELFF	TGTGCCAGCAGCTCGCAGGGGAGCACCGGGGAGCTGTTTTTT
TRBJ2-5	TRBD2	NA	TRBV2	CASRRTSGGLHQTQYF	TGTGCCAGCAGAAGAACTAGCGGGGGACTGCATCAGACCCAGTACTTC
TRBJ1-1	TRBD1	NA	TRBV7-9	CASSSGGTGRTEAFF	TGTGCCAGCAGCTCAGGGGGGACAGGGAGGACTGAAGCTTTCTTT
TRBJ1-2	NA	many	TRBV9	CASSGRLDLGYTF	TGTGCCAGCAGCGGACGGCTCGACCTCGGCTACACCTTC
TRBJ1-1	NA	few	TRBV4-3	CASSQLGALSTEAFF	TGCGCCAGCAGCCAACTAGGGGCGTTGAGCACTGAAGCTTTCTTT
TRBJ1-3	TRBD1	NA	TRBV20-1	CSATGGGNTIYF	TGCAGTGCTACAGGGGGTGGAAACACCATATATTTT
TRBJ1-1	NA	NA	TRBV27	CASSLVENTEAFF	TGTGCCAGCAGTTTAGTAGAGAACACTGAAGCTTTCTTT
TRBJ2-5	TRBD1	once	TRBV29-1	CSSAGQGAYETQYF	TGCAGCTCCGCCGGACAGGGGGCGTATGAGACCCAGTACTTC
TRBJ2-7	NA	NA	TRBV4-2	CASTPYEGLHEQYF	TGTGCCAGCACCCCATACGAAGGGCTGCACGAGCAGTACTTC
TRBJ2-2	NA	NA	TRBV11-2	CASSRPQLGELFF	TGTGCCAGCAGCCGCCCCCAGCTTGGGGAGCTGTTTTTT
TRBJ2-1	NA	NA	TRBV3-1	CASSQGDGSFNEQFF	TGTGCCAGCAGCCAAGGGGACGGGAGCTTCAATGAGCAGTTCTTC
TRBJ2-7	NA	few	TRBV29-1	CSVVGGSHEQYF	TGCAGCGTTGTCGGGGGATCCCACGAGCAGTACTTC
TRBJ2-7	TRBD1	NA	TRBV4-3	CASSQDMTGVEQYF	TGCGCCAGCAGCCAAGATATGACAGGGGTCGAGCAGTACTTC
TRBJ2-7	TRBD1	NA	TRBV9	CASSVDGVTGGLYF	TGTGCCAGCAGCGTAGATGGCGTAACAGGGGGCTTGTACTTC
TRBJ1-6	NA	few	TRBV7-6	CASSLRGDHNSPLHF	TGTGCCAGCAGCCTTCGCGGGGACCATAATTCACCCCTCCACTTT
TRBJ2-1	NA	few	TRBV7-6	CASGLAGANEQFF	TGTGCCAGCGGGTTGGCAGGAGCCAATGAGCAGTTCTTC
TRBJ2-7	NA	few	TRBV27	CASSSSRGDEQYF	TGTGCCAGCAGTAGCAGCCGGGGTGACGAGCAGTACTTC
TRBJ1-1	NA	few	TRBV29-1	CSVTTAMNTEAFF	TGCAGCGTGACGACAGCCATGAACACTGAAGCTTTCTTT
TRBJ2-1	NA	few	TRBV11-2	CASSLEGEQFF	TGTGCCAGCAGCTTAGAAGGTGAGCAGTTCTTC
TRBJ2-5	TRBD1	NA	TRBV25-1	CASSDRDRGRETQYF	TGTGCCAGCAGTGACCGGGACAGGGGGCGAGAGACCCAGTACTTC
TRBJ1-5	NA	few	TRBV20-1	CSARDRREVQPQHF	TGCAGTGCTAGAGATCGCAGGGAGGTTCAGCCCCAGCATTTT
TRBJ2-7	TRBD2	NA	TRBV4-2	CASSPRTSGPSYEQYF	TGTGCCAGCAGCCCAAGGACTAGCGGGCCCTCCTACGAGCAGTACTTC
TRBJ2-1	NA	few	TRBV20-1	CSARGAWGNNEQFF	TGCAGTGCTAGAGGCGCCTGGGGGAACAATGAGCAGTTCTTC
TRBJ1-4	NA	NA	TRBV12-3/TRBV12-4	CASSQRDWDEKLFF	TGTGCCAGCAGCCAACGGGACTGGGATGAAAAACTGTTTTTT
TRBJ2-5	NA	NA	TRBV6-6	CASTDRETQYF	TGTGCCAGCACCGACAGAGAGACCCAGTACTTC
TRBJ1-1	NA	many	TRBV20-1	CSAAIREREAFF	TGCAGTGCTGCGATCAGGGAAAGGGAAGCTTTCTTT
TRBJ2-1	TRBD2	many	TRBV12-3/TRBV12-4	CASSLAGLAGGSYNEQFF	TGTGCCAGCAGTTTAGCAGGACTAGCGGGAGGTTCCTACAATGAGCAGTTCTTC
TRBJ2-2	NA	few	TRBV9	CASSLTRANTGELFF	TGTGCCAGCAGCCTAACAAGAGCGAACACCGGGGAGCTGTTTTTT
TRBJ1-1	NA	few	TRBV20-1	CSARQGTAFF	TGCAGTGCTAGACAGGGGACGGCTTTCTTT
TRBJ1-1	NA	few	TRBV2	CASPGINTEAFF	TGTGCCAGCCCCGGCATCAACACTGAAGCTTTCTTT
TRBJ1-1	NA	few	TRBV20-1	CSARDPFRPTEAFF	TGCAGTGCTAGAGATCCGTTCAGACCCACTGAAGCTTTCTTT
TRBJ2-7	TRBD1	many	TRBV4-3	CASSQVGTALGEQYF	TGCGCCAGCAGCCAAGTCGGGACAGCGTTAGGGGAGCAGTACTTC
TRBJ1-5	NA	NA	TRBV7-2	CASSSSLYQPQHF	TGTGCCAGCAGCTCGAGCCTCTATCAGCCCCAGCATTTT
TRBJ2-1	NA	NA	TRBV4-3	CASSQGVGPSEQFF	TGCGCCAGCAGCCAGGGGGTGGGCCCCTCAGAGCAGTTCTTC
TRBJ2-1	NA	NA	TRBV4-3	CASSHPFRDEQFF	TGCGCCAGCAGCCATCCCTTCCGCGATGAGCAGTTCTTC
TRBJ2-3	NA	NA	TRBV7-9	CASGRGDTQYF	TGTGCCAGCGGCCGGGGAGATACGCAGTATTTT
TRBJ1-2	NA	few	TRBV6-2/TRBV6-3	CASSVDQVYGYTF	TGTGCCAGCAGTGTCGACCAAGTCTATGGCTACACCTTC
TRBJ2-3	TRBD2	many	TRBV20-1	CSATVAGGPTDTQYF	TGCAGTGCTACCGTAGCGGGGGGGCCCACAGATACGCAGTATTTT